Listed here are 20 T cell receptor beta chains from one sample, sequenced in a study of tumor-infiltrating lymphocytes in oesophageal squamous cell carcinoma. TCRdb called the PCR reads again in MiXCR, with one record for every CDR3 protein. Of under 7,500 distinct CDR3 sequences in the sample, about 16% are singletons; the top ten hold about a quarter. The sequencing input was normal esophageal tissue next to the tumor. Receptors originate from a male donor with esophageal squamous cell carcinoma.

This clonotype came up many times. V is TRBV11-2 and J is TRBJ1-2; 8 bases are a match to TRBD1. CDR1 and CDR2 from the germline V gene are SGHAT and FQNNGV. CDR3 length equals 16 residues. With V trimmed by 0 bases and J by 4 bases, 7 bases remained unmatched. CDR3 sequence: CASSLERTGRSYGYTF. As DNA, the CDR3 is TGTGCCAGCAGCTTAGAACGGACAGGGAGGAGCTATGGCTACACCTTC.

The sample holds a few counts of this clonotype. This clone may be a read error of a much larger clone one base away. The V and J genes are TRBV6-1 and TRBJ2-5; no clear D. The J call may be faulty, since TRBJ2-1 better matches the DNA end. Germline CDR1 is MNHNS and CDR2 is SASEGT. CDR3 length: 13 amino acids. CDR3 DNA sequence: TGTGCCAGCAGCATGAGGCACCTCAATGAGCAGTTCTTC. It yields the protein CASSMRHLNEQFF.

This clonotype was seen ten or more times. The chain is built from TRBV7-9 and TRBJ2-7; D is possibly TRBD1 (6 bases). Trimming stripped 5 bases from V and 3 bases from J, with 8 bases between. The length of the CDR3 is 12 residues. Germline CDR1 is SEHNR and CDR2 is FQNEAQ (reference sequence). CDR3 sequence: CASSRDNYEQYF. The CDR3 nucleotides are TGTGCCAGCAGCCGGGACAACTACGAGCAGTACTTC.

This clonotype was detected many times. The CDR3 here is CASSSPGTSGGASNEQFF. CDR3 in DNA: TGTGCCAGCAGCTCGCCCGGGACTAGCGGGGGGGCCTCAAATGAGCAGTTCTTC. The chain links TRBV5-4 to TRBJ2-1, with 16 bases matching TRBD2. With 3 bases clipped from V and 7 bases from J, the junction kept 10 bases outside the gene matches. Germline V gives CDR1 SGHNT, CDR2 YYREEE (reference sequence). The CDR3 has 18 residues.

Ten or more counts support this clonotype. The rearrangement links TRBV28 to TRBJ1-1, with 7 bases that match TRBD1. The CDR3 spans 15 residues. CDR1 MDHEN and CDR2 SYDVKM come from the germline V gene. Germline trimming cut 7 bases from V and 2 bases from J; bases unmatched to any gene: 10. DNA of the CDR3: TGTGCCAGCACCCGAGGACAGGTTGGAAACACTGAAGCTTTCTTT. Encoded protein: CASTRGQVGNTEAFF.

This clonotype is judged medium-sized. The chain employs TRBV5-1 and TRBJ2-1; D perhaps matches TRBD1 (6 bases). Germline V CDR1 and CDR2: SGHRS, YFSETQ. Deletions cut 2 bases from V and 6 bases from J, with 6 bases between. The CDR3 runs to 12 residues. CDR3 loop: CASSLQGNEQFF. The DNA of the CDR3 is TGCGCCAGCAGCTTACAGGGCAATGAGCAGTTCTTC.

By sample fraction, this clonotype is medium-sized. CDR3 nucleotide sequence: TGTGCCAGCAAAACAGGGGGCCCAGAGACCCAGTACTTC. This encodes CASKTGGPETQYF. The chain couples TRBV6-1 to TRBJ2-5, with TRBD1 identical over 9 bases. This CDR3 spans 13 amino acids. Germline trimming cut 7 bases from V and 4 bases from J; bases unmatched to any gene: 4. From germline, CDR1 is MNHNS and CDR2 SASEGT.

By sample fraction, this clonotype is medium-sized. The rearrangement joins TRBV7-3 to TRBJ2-1; D might be TRBD1 or TRBD2, each matching 5 bases. Deletions cut 5 bases from V and 8 bases from J, with 16 bases between. Germline assignment: CDR1 SGHTA and CDR2 FQGTGA. This CDR3 spans 14 amino acids. This chain's CDR3 is CASSPGRDGDEQFF. Written as DNA, the CDR3 is TGTGCCAGCAGCCCCGGCCGGGACGGGGATGAGCAGTTCTTC.

This clonotype was seen at least ten times. The missing conserved phenylalanine or tryptophan at the end of this CDR3 makes a read error likely. Because the CDR3's place on the DNA is in doubt, the DNA is left out and the CDR3 is given as listed by TCRdb. The rearrangement uses TRBV6-4 and TRBJ2-3. Both ends counted, the CDR3 spans 9 residues. CDR1 and CDR2 (germline): MRHNA, SNTAGT. The CDR3 protein is CASSDQVLL.

Judged by abundance, this clonotype is large (0.1 to 1%). The rearrangement joins TRBV7-2 to TRBJ2-3; 13 bases align to TRBD2. V shed 2 bases and J 8 bases; nucleotides not matched to a gene: 10. The germline V gene encodes CDR1 SGHTA and CDR2 FQGNSA. This CDR3 contains 17 residues. The CDR3 loop reads CASSLTSGGAQGGTQYF. For the CDR3, the DNA is TGTGCCAGCAGCTTAACTAGCGGGGGGGCCCAGGGGGGTACGCAGTATTTT.

The J gene is TRBJ1-1, the V gene TRBV5-1; 8 nucleotides match TRBD1. V was clipped by 2 bases and J by 3 bases; unmatched bases: 3. Looked up from germline, CDR1 is SGHRS and CDR2 is YFSETQ. CDR3 length: 14 residues. CDR3 in DNA: TGCGCCAGCAGCTTCCGGACAGGGCACACTGAAGCTTTCTTT. Amino acid sequence: CASSFRTGHTEAFF.

The sample holds many counts of this clonotype. The rearrangement links TRBV2 to TRBJ2-4; the D is unclear. Germline CDR1 and CDR2: SNHLY and FYNNEI. V lost 0 bases and J lost 5, with 8 bases in between. CDR3 length: 14 residues. CDR3 DNA sequence: TGTGCCAGCAGTGAAGCGCTTAGACAAAACATTCAGTACTTC. Residues: CASSEALRQNIQYF.

This clonotype was detected many times. The chain joins TRBV28 to TRBJ1-1, with 9 bases fitting TRBD1. V was clipped by 10 bases and J by 5 bases; unmatched bases: 5. Germline V gene lookup returns CDR1 MDHEN and CDR2 SYDVKM. The CDR3 is 12 residues long. CDR3 region: CATDRGRTEAFF. The DNA for the CDR3 is TGTGCCACTGACAGGGGGAGGACTGAAGCTTTCTTT.

With respect to this clonotype: The CDR3 end shows no conserved phenylalanine or tryptophan, and so a read error is likely. No DNA is shown, since the ends of the CDR3 on it are uncertain; the CDR3 is the one TCRdb lists. The chain links TRBV7-6 to TRBJ1-1. From its first to its last residue, the CDR3 has 17 amino acids. CDR1 SGHVS and CDR2 FNYEAQ come from the germline V gene. CDR3 in amino acids: CASSLSAGTYNEQFFGQ.

This clonotype was seen many times. The chain joins TRBV9 to TRBJ2-3; tentative D call: TRBD1 (5 bases). The CDR3 is made up of 14 amino acids. Germline CDR1 reads SGDLS; CDR2 reads YYNGEE. Trimming took 2 bases from V and 6 from J, leaving 13 bases between them. Here the CDR3 reads CASSVIPKGDTQYF. The CDR3 DNA is TGTGCCAGCAGCGTTATCCCTAAGGGGGATACGCAGTATTTT.

This clonotype was counted many times. The CDR3 DNA is TGCGCCAGCAGCCAAGAACCTGGCGTAGGAACCGGGGAGCTGTTTTTT. It is translated as CASSQEPGVGTGELFF. This rearrangement joins TRBV4-1 to TRBJ2-2; D unclear. The CDR3 is 16 amino acids. Trimming stripped 0 bases from V and 5 bases from J, with 13 bases between. The germline CDR1 and CDR2 sequences are MGHRA and YSYEKL.

This clonotype showed up many times. The V and J genes are TRBV27 and TRBJ2-7; 9 bases map to TRBD1. V lost 3 bases and J lost 1; bases outside the gene matches: 13. CDR3 size: 18 residues. Germline V CDR1 and CDR2: MNHEY, SMNVEV (reference sequence). The CDR3 DNA reads TGTGCCAGCAGTTTTCTGGGCACGGCCGGGACAGGGTCCTACGAGCAGTACTTC. Amino acid sequence: CASSFLGTAGTGSYEQYF.

Comment on this clonotype: The CDR3 end shows no conserved phenylalanine or tryptophan, and so a read error is likely. The chain recombines TRBV11-2 with TRBJ2-3; the match to TRBD1 covers 8 bases. Judging by the DNA end, TRBJ1-1 fits better; the J call may be wrong. CDR1 SGHAT and CDR2 FQNNGV come from the germline V gene. This CDR3 region has 15 residues. The CDR3 nucleotides read TGTGCCAGCAGCTTACAGACAGGGGCCGGCACTGAAGCTTTCTGT. Its protein is CASSLQTGAGTEAFC.

As regards this clonotype: Given a much more abundant clone one base away, this may be a read error. The chain combines TRBV4-3 with TRBJ2-3; D unresolved. CDR3 length equals 14 residues. Trimming removed 0 bases from V and 0 bases from J, with 4 bases in between. Germline V gene data show CDR1 as LGHNA and CDR2 as YSLEER. In DNA form, the CDR3 reads TGCGCCAGCAGCCAAGAACCTAGCACAGATACGCAGTATTTT. Residues: CASSQEPSTDTQYF.

Ten or more counts support this clonotype. V usage is TRBV5-1 and J usage is TRBJ2-7, with TRBD2 identical over 12 bases. CDR3 length: 17 amino acids. J lost 0 bases, V lost 0 bases, and 4 bases had no gene match. Germline V lookup: CDR1 SGHRS, CDR2 YFSETQ. CDR3 sequence: CASSLASGGVTSYEQYF. The CDR3 DNA is TGCGCCAGCAGCTTGGCTAGCGGGGGGGTAACCTCCTACGAGCAGTACTTC. The whole variable domain, remainder taken from reference TRBV5-1 and TRBJ2-7, is KAGVTQTPRYLIKTRGQQVTLSCSPISGHRSVSWYQQTPGQGLQFLFEYFSETQRNKGNFPGRFSGRQFSNSRSEMNVSTLELGDSALYLCASSLASGGVTSYEQYFGPGTRLTVT.